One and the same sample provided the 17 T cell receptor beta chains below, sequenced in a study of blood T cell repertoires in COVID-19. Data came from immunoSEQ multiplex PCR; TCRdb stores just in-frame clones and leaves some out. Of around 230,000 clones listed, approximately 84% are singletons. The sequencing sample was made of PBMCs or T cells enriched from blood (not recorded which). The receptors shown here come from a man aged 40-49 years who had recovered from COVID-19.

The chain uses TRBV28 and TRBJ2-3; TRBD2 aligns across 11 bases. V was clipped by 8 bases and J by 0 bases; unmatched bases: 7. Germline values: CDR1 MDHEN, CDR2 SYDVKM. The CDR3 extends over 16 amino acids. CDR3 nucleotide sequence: TGTGCCAGCGCTTCGGGACTAGCGGAAAGCACAGATACGCAGTATTTT. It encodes CASASGLAESTDTQYF.

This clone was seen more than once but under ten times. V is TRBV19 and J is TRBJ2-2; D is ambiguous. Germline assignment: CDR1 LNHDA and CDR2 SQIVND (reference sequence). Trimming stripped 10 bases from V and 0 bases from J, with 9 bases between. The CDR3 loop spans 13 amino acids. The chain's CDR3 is CATADANTGELFF. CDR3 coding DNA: TGTGCCACTGCAGATGCGAACACCGGGGAGCTGTTTTTT.

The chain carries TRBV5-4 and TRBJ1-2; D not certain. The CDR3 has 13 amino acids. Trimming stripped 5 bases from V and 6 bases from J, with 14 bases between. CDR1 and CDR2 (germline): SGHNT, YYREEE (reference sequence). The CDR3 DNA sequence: TGTGCCAGCAGATCCGGGAACGAGGATGGCTACACCTTC. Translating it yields CASRSGNEDGYTF. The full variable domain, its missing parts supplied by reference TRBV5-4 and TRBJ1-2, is ETGVTQSPTHLIKTRGQQVTLRCSSQSGHNTVSWYQQALGQGPQFIFQYYREEENGRGNFPPRFSGLQFPNYSSELNVNALELDDSALYLCASRSGNEDGYTFGSGTRLTVV.

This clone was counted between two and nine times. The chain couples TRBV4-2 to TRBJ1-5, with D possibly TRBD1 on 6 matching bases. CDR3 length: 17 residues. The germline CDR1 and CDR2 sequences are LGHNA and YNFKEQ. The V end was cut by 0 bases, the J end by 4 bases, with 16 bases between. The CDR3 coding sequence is TGTGCCAGCAGCCAAGAGTACAGGGACCCTTCAAATCAGCCCCAGCATTTT. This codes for CASSQEYRDPSNQPQHF.

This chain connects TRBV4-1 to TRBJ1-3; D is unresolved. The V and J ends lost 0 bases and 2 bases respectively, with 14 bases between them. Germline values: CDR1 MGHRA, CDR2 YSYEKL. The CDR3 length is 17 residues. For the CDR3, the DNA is TGCGCCAGCAGCCAAGATCGGAGGGTGCTGGCTGGAAACACCATATATTTT. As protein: CASSQDRRVLAGNTIYF.

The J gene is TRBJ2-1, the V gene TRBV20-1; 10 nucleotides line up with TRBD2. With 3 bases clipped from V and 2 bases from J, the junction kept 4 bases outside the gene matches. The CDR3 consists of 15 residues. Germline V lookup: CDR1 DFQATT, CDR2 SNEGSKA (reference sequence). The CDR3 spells CSASSSGGAYNEQFF. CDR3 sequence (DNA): TGCAGTGCTAGTTCCAGCGGGGGGGCCTACAATGAGCAGTTCTTC.

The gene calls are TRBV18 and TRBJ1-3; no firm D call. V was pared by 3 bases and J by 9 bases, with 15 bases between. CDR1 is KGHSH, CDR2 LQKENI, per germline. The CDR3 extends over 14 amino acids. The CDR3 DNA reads TGTGCCAGCTCACCGACCGTTTTGGAGACCACCATATATTTT. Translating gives CASSPTVLETTIYF.

The CDR3 loop reads CASSVDMAGGLYTQYF. The DNA for the CDR3 is TGTGCCAGCAGCGTAGATATGGCGGGGGGCCTTTATACGCAGTATTTT. V and J are TRBV9 and TRBJ2-3, with 8 positions matching TRBD2. Trimming cost V 0 bases and J 7 bases; bases outside gene matches: 10. Germline CDR1 is SGDLS and CDR2 is YYNGEE. The CDR3 loop spans 16 amino acids.

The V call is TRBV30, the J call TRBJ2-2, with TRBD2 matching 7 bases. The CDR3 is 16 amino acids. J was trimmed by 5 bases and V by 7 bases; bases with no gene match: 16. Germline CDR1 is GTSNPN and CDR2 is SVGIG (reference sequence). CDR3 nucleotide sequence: TGTGCCTTCCTTTCTGAGCGGGATATGGGTACCGGGGAGCTGTTTTTT. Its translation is CAFLSERDMGTGELFF.

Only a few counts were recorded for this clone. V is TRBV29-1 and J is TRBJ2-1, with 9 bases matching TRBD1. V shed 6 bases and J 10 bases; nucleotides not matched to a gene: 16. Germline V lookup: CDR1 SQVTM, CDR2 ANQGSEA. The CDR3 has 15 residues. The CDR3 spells CSVQGQGRARGEQFF. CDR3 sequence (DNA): TGCAGCGTCCAAGGACAGGGGAGGGCTCGGGGGGAGCAGTTCTTC.

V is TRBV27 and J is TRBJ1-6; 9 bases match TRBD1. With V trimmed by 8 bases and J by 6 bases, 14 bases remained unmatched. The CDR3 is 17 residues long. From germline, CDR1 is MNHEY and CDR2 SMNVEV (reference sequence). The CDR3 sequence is CASASRGWDRANSPLHF. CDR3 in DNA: TGTGCCAGCGCGTCTCGTGGGTGGGACAGGGCTAATTCACCCCTCCACTTT.

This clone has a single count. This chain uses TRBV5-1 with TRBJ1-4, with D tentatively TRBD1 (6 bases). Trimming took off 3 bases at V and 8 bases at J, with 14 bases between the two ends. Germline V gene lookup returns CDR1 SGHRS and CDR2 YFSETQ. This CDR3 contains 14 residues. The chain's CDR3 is CASSWGRDNEKLFF. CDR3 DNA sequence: TGCGCCAGCAGCTGGGGGCGAGATAACGAAAAACTGTTTTTT.

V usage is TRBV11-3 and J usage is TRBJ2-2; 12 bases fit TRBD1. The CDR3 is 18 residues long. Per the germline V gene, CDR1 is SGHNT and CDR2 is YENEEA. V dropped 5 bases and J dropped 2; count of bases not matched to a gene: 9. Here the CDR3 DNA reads TGTGCCAGCAGCCCCTCGGGACAGGGGGCCCCTAACACCGGGGAGCTGTTTTTT. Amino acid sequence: CASSPSGQGAPNTGELFF. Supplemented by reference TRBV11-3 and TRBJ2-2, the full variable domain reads EAGVVQSPRYKIIEKKQPVAFWCNPISGHNTLYWYLQNLGQGPELLIRYENEEAVDDSQLPKDRFSAERLKGVDSTLKIQPAELGDSAVYLCASSPSGQGAPNTGELFFGEGSRLTVL.

CDR3 sequence reads: CASSHREGVGEKLFF. CDR3 sequence (DNA): TGTGCCAGCAGCCACCGGGAGGGGGTCGGAGAAAAACTGTTTTTT. This chain connects TRBV7-9 to TRBJ1-4; possibly TRBD1 for D (6 bases). Trimming left V 5 bases short and J 8 bases short, with 18 bases between. Germline V gene lookup returns CDR1 SEHNR and CDR2 FQNEAQ (reference sequence). This CDR3 has 15 residues.

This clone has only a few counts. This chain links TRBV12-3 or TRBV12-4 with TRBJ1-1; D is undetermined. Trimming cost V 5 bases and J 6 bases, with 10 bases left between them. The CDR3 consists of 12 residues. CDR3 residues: CASSPGEAEAFF. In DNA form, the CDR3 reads TGTGCCAGCAGTCCCGGGGAGGCTGAAGCTTTCTTT.

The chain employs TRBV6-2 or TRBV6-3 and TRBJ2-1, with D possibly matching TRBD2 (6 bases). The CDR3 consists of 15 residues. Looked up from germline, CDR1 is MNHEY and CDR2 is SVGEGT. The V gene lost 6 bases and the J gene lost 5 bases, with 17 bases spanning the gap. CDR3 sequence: CASSPWRGLHNEQFF. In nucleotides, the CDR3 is TGTGCCAGCAGCCCTTGGAGGGGCCTACACAATGAGCAGTTCTTC.

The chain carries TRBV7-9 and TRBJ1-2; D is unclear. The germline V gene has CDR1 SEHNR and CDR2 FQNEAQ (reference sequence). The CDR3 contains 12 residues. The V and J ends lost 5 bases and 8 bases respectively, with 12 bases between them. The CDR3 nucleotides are TGTGCCAGCAGCCCCACCCCGGGAGGCTACACCTTC. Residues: CASSPTPGGYTF.